This TCR beta chain originates from a study of preoperative IRX-2 immunotherapy in early breast cancer. Only in-frame clones appear in the TCRdb table, and some are missing; sequencing was by immunoSEQ multiplex PCR. The table has some 42,000 clones, approximately 80% seen once; the top ten hold about 1.5%. Germline CDR1 SGHNT, CDR2 YENEEA. V shed 0 bases and J shed 0 bases, with 6 bases lying between them. This CDR3 region has 15 residues. Treatment defined: preoperative locoregional IRX-2 cytokine immunotherapy. This phase Ib study tested locoregional IRX-2 cytokine immunotherapy given before surgery.

The chain joins TRBV11-3 to TRBJ1-5, with D unclear. The sequenced sample was lymph node tissue, obtained after IRX-2 immunotherapy. The TCR was taken from a human donor with breast cancer. CDR3 DNA: TGTGCCAGCAGCTTAGAGCAGTATAGCAATCAGCCCCAGCATTTT. Protein sequence: CASSLEQYSNQPQHF.